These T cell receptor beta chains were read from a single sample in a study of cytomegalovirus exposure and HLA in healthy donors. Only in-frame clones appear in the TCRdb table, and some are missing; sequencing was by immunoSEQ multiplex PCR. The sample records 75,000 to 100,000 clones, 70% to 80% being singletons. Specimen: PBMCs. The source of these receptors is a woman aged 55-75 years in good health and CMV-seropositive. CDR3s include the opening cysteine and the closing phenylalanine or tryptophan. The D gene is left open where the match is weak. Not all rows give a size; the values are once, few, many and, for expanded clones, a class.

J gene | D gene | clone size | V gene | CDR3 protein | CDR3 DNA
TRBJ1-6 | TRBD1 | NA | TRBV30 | CAWSRSGQGNSPLHF | TGTGCCTGGAGTCGATCGGGACAGGGGAATTCACCCCTCCACTTT
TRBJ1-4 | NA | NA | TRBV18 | CASRGQINEKLFF | TGTGCCAGCCGAGGACAGATTAATGAAAAACTGTTTTTT
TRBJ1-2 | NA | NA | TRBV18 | CASSPPRQVYTF | TGTGCCAGCTCACCACCCCGACAGGTCTACACCTTC
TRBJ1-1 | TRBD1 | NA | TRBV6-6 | CASSPQGSGTEAFF | TGTGCCAGCAGCCCACAGGGGTCGGGCACTGAAGCTTTCTTT
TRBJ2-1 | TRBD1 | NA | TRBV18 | CASSPGQSSYNEQFF | TGTGCCAGCTCACCGGGACAGAGCTCCTACAATGAGCAGTTCTTC
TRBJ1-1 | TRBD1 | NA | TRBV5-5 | CASSRTGRTEAFF | TGTGCCAGCAGCCGGACAGGGCGGACTGAAGCTTTCTTT
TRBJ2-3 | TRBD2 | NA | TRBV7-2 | CASSIRSGRNTDTQYF | TGTGCCAGCAGCATCCGCAGCGGGAGGAACACAGATACGCAGTATTTT
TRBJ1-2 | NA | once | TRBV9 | CASSVDGSYGYTF | TGTGCCAGCAGCGTCGACGGGTCCTATGGCTACACCTTC
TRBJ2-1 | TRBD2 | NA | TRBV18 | CASSSTSTLDEQFF | TGTGCCAGCTCATCGACTAGCACTCTCGATGAGCAGTTCTTC
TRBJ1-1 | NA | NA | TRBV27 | CASSRNGYTEAFF | TGTGCCAGCAGTAGAAACGGGTACACTGAAGCTTTCTTT
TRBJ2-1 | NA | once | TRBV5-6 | CASSLISYNEQFF | TGTGCCAGCAGCTTAATTAGTTACAATGAGCAGTTCTTC
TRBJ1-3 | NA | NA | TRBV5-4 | CASSLMGANTIYF | TGTGCCAGCAGCTTGATGGGGGCGAACACCATATATTTT
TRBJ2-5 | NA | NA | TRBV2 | CASSSARRYQEAQYF | TGTGCCAGCAGCTCAGCTCGTCGGTACCAAGAGGCCCAGTACTTC
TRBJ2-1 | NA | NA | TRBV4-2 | CASSQDLLAIEQFF | TGTGCCAGCAGCCAAGATCTTTTAGCGATTGAGCAGTTCTTC
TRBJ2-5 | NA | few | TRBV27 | CASSARMGETQYF | TGTGCCAGCAGTGCCAGGATGGGAGAGACCCAGTACTTC
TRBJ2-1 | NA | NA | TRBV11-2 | CASSPLQEQFF | TGTGCCAGCAGCCCCCTGCAGGAGCAGTTCTTC
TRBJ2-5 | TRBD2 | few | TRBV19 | CASSRRGQGLAGAWMETQYF | TGTGCCAGTAGTAGAAGGGGGCAAGGACTAGCGGGAGCTTGGATGGAGACCCAGTACTTC
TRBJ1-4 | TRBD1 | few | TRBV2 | CASNEQGALEKLFF | TGTGCCAGCAACGAACAGGGGGCACTTGAAAAACTGTTTTTT
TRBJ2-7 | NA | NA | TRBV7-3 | CASSLWAQGSYEQYF | TGTGCCAGCAGCTTATGGGCTCAGGGGTCCTACGAGCAGTACTTC
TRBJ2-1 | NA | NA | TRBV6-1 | CASSEVRSFYNEQFF | TGTGCCAGCAGTGAAGTGCGGAGCTTTTACAATGAGCAGTTCTTC
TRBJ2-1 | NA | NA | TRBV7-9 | CASSLARGVHNEQFF | TGTGCCAGCAGCTTAGCGCGCGGGGTGCACAATGAGCAGTTCTTC
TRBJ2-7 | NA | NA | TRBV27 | CASSLRLEVASYEQYF | TGTGCCAGCAGTTTAAGATTAGAAGTTGCCTCCTACGAGCAGTACTTC
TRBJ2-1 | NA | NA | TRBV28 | CASSLQVRSYNEQFF | TGTGCCAGCAGTTTGCAGGTCCGCTCCTACAATGAGCAGTTCTTC
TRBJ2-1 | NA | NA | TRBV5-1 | CASSLGTPNEQFF | TGCGCCAGCAGCTTGGGGACTCCCAATGAGCAGTTCTTC
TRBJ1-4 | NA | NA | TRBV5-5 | CASSPLAGGGEKLFF | TGTGCCAGCAGCCCCCTTGCAGGTGGAGGGGAAAAACTGTTTTTT
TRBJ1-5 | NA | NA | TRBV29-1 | CSARGLNSNQPQHF | TGCAGCGCCAGGGGATTAAATAGCAATCAGCCCCAGCATTTT
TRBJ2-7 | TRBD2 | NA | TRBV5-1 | CASSLFAGGALGEQYF | TGCGCCAGCAGCTTGTTTGCGGGAGGCGCTTTAGGCGAGCAGTACTTC
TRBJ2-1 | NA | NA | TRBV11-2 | CASSLGYTSLSYNEQFF | TGTGCCAGCAGCTTGGGGTATACTAGCCTGTCCTACAATGAGCAGTTCTTC
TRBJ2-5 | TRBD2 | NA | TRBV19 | CASSPTSGSRGEQYF | TGTGCCAGTAGTCCGACTAGCGGGAGTCGGGGTGAGCAGTACTTC
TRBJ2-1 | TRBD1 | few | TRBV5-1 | CASSLNRDREFF | TGCGCCAGCAGCTTGAATCGGGACAGGGAGTTCTTC
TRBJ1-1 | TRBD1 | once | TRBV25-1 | CASSGSAGQDNTEAFF | TGTGCCAGCAGTGGGTCCGCCGGACAGGACAACACTGAAGCTTTCTTT